These 31 T cell receptor beta chains share one sample of origin, sequenced in a study of blood T cell repertoires in COVID-19. Repertoires were generated with immunoSEQ multiplex PCR, while TCRdb's copy carries only in-frame clones and drops some. The data show about 150,000 clones, around 85% seen once. Sequencing was performed on peripheral blood. All receptors come from a woman in her forties with active or convalescent COVID-19.

The chain links TRBV19 to TRBJ1-5; D uncertain. V lost 4 bases and J 4 bases, leaving 20 bases between the germline ends. Germline V gene data show CDR1 as LNHDA and CDR2 as SQIVND (reference sequence). The CDR3 length is 17 residues. This CDR3 reads CASSTWARISGNQPQHF. CDR3 sequence (DNA): TGTGCCAGTAGTACCTGGGCCCGCATCTCGGGAAATCAGCCCCAGCATTTT.

This chain uses TRBV4-1 with TRBJ1-1; 7 nucleotides match TRBD1. Trimming cost V 4 bases and J 5 bases; bases outside gene matches: 7. The CDR3 is made up of 14 amino acids. Germline CDR1 and CDR2: MGHRA and YSYEKL. CDR3 protein: CASSPRQGQTEAFF. The CDR3 DNA sequence: TGCGCCAGCAGCCCTCGACAGGGTCAGACTGAAGCTTTCTTT.

This chain uses TRBV4-2 with TRBJ1-1; 9 bases fit TRBD1. CDR1 is LGHNA and CDR2 is YNFKEQ in the germline V gene. J lost 4 bases, V lost 6 bases, and 9 bases had no gene match. The CDR3 has 15 residues. The CDR3 is CASRDQTGGSTEAFF. The CDR3 DNA is TGTGCCAGCAGGGATCAGACAGGGGGAAGCACTGAAGCTTTCTTT.

The chain joins TRBV10-3 to TRBJ1-1; maybe TRBD1 (6 bases). This CDR3 spans 16 amino acids. The V end was cut by 0 bases, the J end by 2 bases, with 13 bases between. Germline V gene data show CDR1 as ENHRY and CDR2 as SYGVKD. CDR3 protein: CAISESGGQINTEAFF. CDR3 nucleotides: TGTGCCATCAGTGAGTCAGGAGGACAGATAAACACTGAAGCTTTCTTT.

J is TRBJ2-1 and V is TRBV6-5; possible D gene TRBD1, 6 bases. The CDR3 has 14 amino acids. Germline CDR1 and CDR2: MNHEY and SVGAGI. Trimming took 5 bases from V and 4 from J, leaving 12 bases between them. CDR3 in amino acids: CASSPLDSYNEQFF. CDR3 nucleotides: TGTGCCAGCAGTCCCCTGGACAGTTACAATGAGCAGTTCTTC.

This CDR3 is CASSPGWTGGGQPQHF. CDR3 coding DNA: TGTGCCAGCAGCCCCGGGTGGACAGGGGGCGGTCAGCCCCAGCATTTT. The chain uses TRBV28 and TRBJ1-5, with 11 bases matching TRBD1. The germline V gene encodes CDR1 MDHEN and CDR2 SYDVKM. The CDR3 consists of 16 residues. J gave up 6 bases and V 6 bases, and 10 bases lay outside the gene matches. The full variable domain, with the rest looked up from reference TRBV28 and TRBJ1-5, is DVKVTQSSRYLVKRTGEKVFLECVQDMDHENMFWYRQDPGLGLRLIYFSYDVKMKEKGDIPEGYSVSREKKERFSLILESASTNQTSMYLCASSPGWTGGGQPQHFGDGTRLSIL.

This clone was recorded once. The chain joins TRBV5-4 to TRBJ2-1; D possibly corresponds to TRBD2 (5 bases). V dropped 0 bases and J dropped 0 bases, with 16 bases sitting between them. The CDR3 runs to 18 residues. The germline gives CDR1 SGHNT, CDR2 YYREEE (reference sequence). DNA for the CDR3: TGTGCCAGCAGCTTGGGGGCGGGCGGGTGGAGCTCCTACAATGAGCAGTTCTTC. This codes for CASSLGAGGWSSYNEQFF.

The V and J genes are TRBV14 and TRBJ1-2; D is undetermined. V lost 5 bases to trimming and J lost 3 bases, with 10 bases between them. The germline CDR1 and CDR2 sequences are SGHDN and FVKESK. CDR3 length: 13 amino acids. This chain's CDR3 is CASSETQYYGYTF. CDR3 nucleotide sequence: TGTGCCAGCAGCGAGACACAGTACTATGGCTACACCTTC.

The rearrangement joins TRBV6-2 or TRBV6-3 to TRBJ2-7; tentatively, D is TRBD2 (6 bases). This CDR3 region has 16 residues. The germline V gene encodes CDR1 MNHEY and CDR2 SVGEGT. V was trimmed by 5 bases and J by 0 bases, leaving 17 bases between them. CDR3 sequence reads: CASSPEAGLSSYEQYF. The CDR3, as DNA: TGTGCCAGCAGTCCCGAAGCGGGCCTCAGCTCCTACGAGCAGTACTTC.

CDR3 region: CASKADQETQYF. CDR3 nucleotide sequence: TGTGCCAGCAAGGCGGACCAAGAGACCCAGTACTTC. The chain combines TRBV14 with TRBJ2-5; D not certain. The CDR3 is 12 amino acids. The V gene lost 7 bases and the J gene lost 0 bases, with 6 bases spanning the gap. The V gene's germline CDR1 is SGHDN and CDR2 FVKESK.

With respect to this clone: Within the sample, other DNA sequences also encode this same CDR3. V is TRBV10-3 and J is TRBJ1-1; no reliable D call. The CDR3 length is 13 residues. CDR1 and CDR2 from the germline V gene are ENHRY and SYGVKD. V lost 4 bases, J lost 1 base, and 7 bases lay in between. CDR3: CAISVRGNTEAFF. The CDR3 nucleotides are TGTGCCATCAGTGTTCGCGGGAACACTGAAGCTTTCTTT.

CDR3 nucleotides: TGCGCCAGCAGCTTGGAAGCGGGAGGGAACGAGCAGTACTTC. This codes for CASSLEAGGNEQYF. The gene calls are TRBV5-1 and TRBJ2-7, with TRBD2 matching over 10 bases. Germline CDR1 and CDR2: SGHRS and YFSETQ. J gave up 5 bases and V 0 bases, and 2 bases lay outside the gene matches. The CDR3 contains 14 residues. The full variable domain, its missing parts supplied by reference TRBV5-1 and TRBJ2-7, is KAGVTQTPRYLIKTRGQQVTLSCSPISGHRSVSWYQQTPGQGLQFLFEYFSETQRNKGNFPGRFSGRQFSNSRSEMNVSTLELGDSALYLCASSLEAGGNEQYFGPGTRLTVT.

The J gene is TRBJ2-3, the V gene TRBV19; 7 nucleotides match TRBD2. Germline CDR1 and CDR2: LNHDA and SQIVND (reference sequence). CDR3 length: 15 residues. J gave up 9 bases and V 0 bases, and 9 bases lay outside the gene matches. As DNA, the CDR3 is TGTGCCAGTAGTATAGATCAGGAGGGAGGGGAGACGCAGTATTTT. This encodes CASSIDQEGGETQYF.

The V call is TRBV11-2, the J call TRBJ1-2; TRBD1 agrees at 9 bases. V lost 6 bases and J lost 6; bases outside the gene matches: 8. The germline gives CDR1 SGHAT, CDR2 FQNNGV. The CDR3 is made up of 14 amino acids. CDR3 sequence: CASRIPGQGNGYTF. The CDR3 coding sequence is TGTGCCAGCAGGATCCCGGGACAGGGAAATGGCTACACCTTC. Full variable domain (remainder filled in from reference TRBV11-2 and TRBJ1-2): EAGVAQSPRYKIIEKRQSVAFWCNPISGHATLYWYQQILGQGPKLLIQFQNNGVVDDSQLPKDRFSAERLKGVDSTLKIQPAKLEDSAVYLCASRIPGQGNGYTFGSGTRLTVV.

This chain uses TRBV27 with TRBJ1-6, with D maybe TRBD1 (6 bases). The CDR3 covers 15 residues. The V end was cut by 4 bases, the J end by 6 bases, with 13 bases between. CDR1 and CDR2 from the germline V gene are MNHEY and SMNVEV (reference sequence). The CDR3 protein is CASSSSGASNSPLHF. CDR3 in DNA: TGTGCCAGCAGTTCCTCAGGGGCCTCTAATTCACCCCTCCACTTT.

This clone was counted a few times. This chain joins TRBV24-1 and TRBJ1-5; 10 bases fit TRBD1. The CDR3 extends over 16 amino acids. CDR1 KGHDR and CDR2 SFDVKD come from the germline V gene. V lost 5 bases and J lost 5; bases outside the gene matches: 8. CDR3 DNA: TGTGCCACCAGTGCGTGGGGACAGGGGTACGATCAGCCCCAGCATTTT. This gives the protein CATSAWGQGYDQPQHF.

In this sample, this clone turned up once. The V gene is TRBV6-6, the J gene TRBJ1-2; D may be TRBD1 (6 bases). Germline values: CDR1 MNHNY, CDR2 SVGAGI (reference sequence). V dropped 2 bases and J dropped 7 bases, with 20 bases sitting between them. This CDR3 is built from 16 residues. The CDR3 DNA reads as TGTGCCAGCAGTTACGGCGGACAGTGGCCCTTCGTTGGCTACACCTTC. Amino acids: CASSYGGQWPFVGYTF.

The gene calls are TRBV2 and TRBJ1-2; TRBD1 agrees at 12 bases. The germline CDR1 and CDR2 sequences are SNHLY and FYNNEI. V was clipped by 6 bases and J by 7 bases; unmatched bases: 9. CDR3 length equals 15 residues. The CDR3 spells CASSPSGTGGCGYTF. The CDR3 coding sequence is TGTGCCAGCAGCCCCTCCGGGACAGGGGGCTGTGGCTACACCTTC.

V and J are TRBV28 and TRBJ1-2; 8 bases line up with TRBD1. V was pared by 2 bases and J by 14 bases, with 10 bases of the junction left unmatched. This CDR3 comprises 13 residues. From germline, CDR1 is MDHEN and CDR2 SYDVKM. CDR3 region: CASSLEGQAPWTF. Written as DNA, the CDR3 is TGTGCCAGCAGTTTAGAGGGACAGGCGCCCTGGACCTTC.

The V call is TRBV19, the J call TRBJ1-5; D call uncertain. The length of the CDR3 is 18 residues. V was shortened by 5 bases and J by 0 bases, with 20 bases between the two germline ends. Looked up from germline, CDR1 is LNHDA and CDR2 is SQIVND (reference sequence). The CDR3 DNA reads as TGTGCCAGTAGTCCGATCCCGGGAGCTCTTAGTAGCAATCAGCCCCAGCATTTT. Residues: CASSPIPGALSSNQPQHF.

The chain recombines TRBV4-1 with TRBJ2-2; D gene uncertain. The CDR3 runs 14 residues. V was clipped by 0 bases and J by 4 bases, with 6 bases between them. The germline gives CDR1 MGHRA, CDR2 YSYEKL. CDR3 protein: CASSQDFITGELFF. As DNA, the CDR3 is TGCGCCAGCAGCCAAGACTTTATCACCGGGGAGCTGTTTTTT.

The CDR3 sequence is CASNPPFNQPQHF. CDR3 DNA sequence: TGTGCCAGCAATCCCCCGTTCAATCAGCCCCAGCATTTT. This sequence joins TRBV28 and TRBJ1-5; no definite D call. V lost 7 bases and J lost 3, with 10 bases in between. The CDR3 loop spans 13 amino acids. In germline, CDR1 is MDHEN, CDR2 SYDVKM.

The rearrangement links TRBV4-1 to TRBJ2-7, with a possible D match to TRBD1 (5 bases). With 2 bases removed from V and 0 bases from J, the gap between germline ends came to 11 bases. This CDR3 contains 15 residues. Germline values: CDR1 MGHRA, CDR2 YSYEKL. CDR3 protein: CASSQPTENSYEQYF. For the CDR3, the DNA is TGCGCCAGCAGCCAACCGACAGAAAACTCCTACGAGCAGTACTTC.

The chain uses TRBV6-5 and TRBJ2-1; D unresolved. The CDR3 has 11 residues. V was clipped by 4 bases and J by 5 bases, with 3 bases between them. Germline V gives CDR1 MNHEY, CDR2 SVGAGI. The CDR3 nucleotides read TGTGCCAGCAGTTTAGACAATGAGCAGTTCTTC. This sequence encodes CASSLDNEQFF.

The chain uses TRBV2 and TRBJ1-4; 10 bases align to TRBD1. Germline V CDR1 and CDR2: SNHLY, FYNNEI. The CDR3 totals 15 residues. The V and J ends lost 3 bases and 7 bases, in that order; junction bases with no gene match: 5. This CDR3 is CASSDGDRGREKLFF. The DNA of the CDR3 is TGTGCCAGCAGTGATGGGGACAGGGGTCGTGAAAAACTGTTTTTT.

The rearrangement uses TRBV9 and TRBJ1-3, with 9 bases fitting TRBD1. Looked up from germline, CDR1 is SGDLS and CDR2 is YYNGEE. The CDR3 is 16 residues long. V lost 0 bases to trimming and J lost 4 bases; unmatched junction nucleotides: 5. The CDR3 nucleotides are TGTGCCAGCAGCGTAGAGGGACAGGGCGAAGGAAACACCATATATTTT. It specifies CASSVEGQGEGNTIYF.

V usage is TRBV11-2 and J usage is TRBJ1-1; no clear D gene. V lost 4 bases to trimming and J lost 4 bases, with 10 bases between them. The CDR3 covers 13 residues. The germline V gene has CDR1 SGHAT and CDR2 FQNNGV. CDR3 nucleotides: TGTGCCAGCAGCTCCCATCTGAGCACTGAAGCTTTCTTT. Amino acid sequence: CASSSHLSTEAFF.

The genes are TRBV9 and TRBJ2-1; D is possibly TRBD1 (5 bases). The V end lost 2 bases, the J end lost 1 base, and 13 bases lay between the germline ends. CDR3 length: 16 residues. Germline V gene sequence: CDR1 SGDLS, CDR2 YYNGEE. The DNA for the CDR3 is TGTGCCAGCAGCGTCGGACCAGGGTTGTCCTACAATGAGCAGTTCTTC. It yields the protein CASSVGPGLSYNEQFF.

The chain recombines TRBV27 with TRBJ2-1; D not certain. The V gene lost 4 bases and the J gene lost 0 bases, with 7 bases spanning the gap. Germline loops: CDR1 MNHEY, CDR2 SMNVEV (reference sequence). The CDR3 runs 14 residues. The CDR3 DNA is TGTGCCAGCAGTTCCTCGAGCTCCTACAATGAGCAGTTCTTC. This gives the protein CASSSSSSYNEQFF.

The chain links TRBV7-2 to TRBJ2-3; 8 nucleotides match TRBD1. Looked up from germline, CDR1 is SGHTA and CDR2 is FQGNSA. V gave up 2 bases and J gave up 0 bases; unmatched junction bases: 7. The CDR3 has 17 amino acids. CDR3 in DNA: TGTGCCAGCAGCTTACAGCGGCAGGGGGCTAGCACAGATACGCAGTATTTT. Translation gives CASSLQRQGASTDTQYF.

This chain links TRBV6-5 with TRBJ1-2, with 12 bases identical to TRBD1. V dropped 6 bases and J dropped 4; count of bases not matched to a gene: 6. The CDR3 extends over 15 amino acids. Germline V gene data show CDR1 as MNHEY and CDR2 as SVGAGI. The CDR3 loop is CASSGTGGSGYGYTF. The CDR3 DNA reads TGTGCCAGCAGCGGGACAGGGGGCTCGGGCTATGGCTACACCTTC.